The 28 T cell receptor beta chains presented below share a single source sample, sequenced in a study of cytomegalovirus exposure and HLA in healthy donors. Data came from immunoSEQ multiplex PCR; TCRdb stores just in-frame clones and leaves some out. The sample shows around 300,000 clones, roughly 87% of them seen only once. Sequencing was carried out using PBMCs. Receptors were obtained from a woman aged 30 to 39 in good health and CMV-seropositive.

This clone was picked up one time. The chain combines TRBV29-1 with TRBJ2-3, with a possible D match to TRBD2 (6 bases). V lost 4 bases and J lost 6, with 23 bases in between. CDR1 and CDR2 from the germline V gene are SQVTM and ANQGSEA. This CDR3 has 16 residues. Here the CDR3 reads CSVAGGLADRSDTQYF. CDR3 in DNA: TGCAGCGTTGCAGGAGGGCTAGCAGACCGGTCGGATACGCAGTATTTT.

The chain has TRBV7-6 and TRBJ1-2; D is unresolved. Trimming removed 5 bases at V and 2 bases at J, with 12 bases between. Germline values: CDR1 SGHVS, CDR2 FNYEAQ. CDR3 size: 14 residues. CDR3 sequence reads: CASSEKTINYGYTF. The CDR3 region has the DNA TGTGCCAGCAGCGAAAAAACGATAAACTATGGCTACACCTTC.

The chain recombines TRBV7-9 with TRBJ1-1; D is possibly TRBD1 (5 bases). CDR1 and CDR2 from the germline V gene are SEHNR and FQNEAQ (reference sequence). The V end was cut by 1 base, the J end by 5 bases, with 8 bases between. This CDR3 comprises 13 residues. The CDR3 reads CASSLDGGTEAFF. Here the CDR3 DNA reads TGTGCCAGCAGCTTAGACGGGGGGACTGAAGCTTTCTTT.

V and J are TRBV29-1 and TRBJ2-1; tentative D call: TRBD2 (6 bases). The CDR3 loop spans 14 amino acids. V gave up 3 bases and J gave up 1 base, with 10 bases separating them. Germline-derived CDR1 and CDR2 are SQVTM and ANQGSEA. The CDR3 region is CSVERRESYNEQFF. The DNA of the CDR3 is TGCAGCGTTGAGAGGCGGGAATCCTACAATGAGCAGTTCTTC.

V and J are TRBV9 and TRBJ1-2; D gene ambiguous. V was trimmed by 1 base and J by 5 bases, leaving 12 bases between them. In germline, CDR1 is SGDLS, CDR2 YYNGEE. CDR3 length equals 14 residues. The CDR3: CASSVNSGIYGYTF. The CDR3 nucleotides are TGTGCCAGCAGCGTAAACAGCGGAATATATGGCTACACCTTC.

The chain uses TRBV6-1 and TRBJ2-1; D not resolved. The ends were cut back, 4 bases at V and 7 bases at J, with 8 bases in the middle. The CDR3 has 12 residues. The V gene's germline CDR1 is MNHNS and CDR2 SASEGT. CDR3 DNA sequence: TGTGCCAGCAGTGTTCGGGTTAATGAGCAGTTCTTC. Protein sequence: CASSVRVNEQFF.

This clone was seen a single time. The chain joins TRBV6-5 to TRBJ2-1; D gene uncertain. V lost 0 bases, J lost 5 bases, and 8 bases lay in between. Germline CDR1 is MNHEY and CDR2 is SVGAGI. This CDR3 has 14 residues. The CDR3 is CASSYSWLHNEQFF. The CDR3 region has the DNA TGTGCCAGCAGTTACTCTTGGCTCCACAATGAGCAGTTCTTC.

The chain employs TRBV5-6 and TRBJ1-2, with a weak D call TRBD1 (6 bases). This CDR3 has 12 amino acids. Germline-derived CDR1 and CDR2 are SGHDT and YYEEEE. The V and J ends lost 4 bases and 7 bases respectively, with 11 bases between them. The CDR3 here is CASSDQGLGYTF. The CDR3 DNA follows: TGTGCCAGCAGCGACCAGGGGCTTGGCTACACCTTC.

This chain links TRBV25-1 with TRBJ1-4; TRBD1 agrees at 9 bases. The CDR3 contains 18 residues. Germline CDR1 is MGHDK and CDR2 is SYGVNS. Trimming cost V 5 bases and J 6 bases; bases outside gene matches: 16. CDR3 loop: CASSPPGTGTIGDEKLFF. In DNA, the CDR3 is TGTGCCAGCAGTCCCCCCGGGACAGGGACGATTGGCGATGAAAAACTGTTTTTT.

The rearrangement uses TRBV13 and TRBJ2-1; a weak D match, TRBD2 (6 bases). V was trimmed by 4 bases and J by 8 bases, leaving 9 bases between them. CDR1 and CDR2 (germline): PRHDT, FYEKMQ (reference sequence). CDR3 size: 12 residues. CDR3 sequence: CASSYGSDEQFF. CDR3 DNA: TGTGCCAGCAGCTACGGGAGCGATGAGCAGTTCTTC.

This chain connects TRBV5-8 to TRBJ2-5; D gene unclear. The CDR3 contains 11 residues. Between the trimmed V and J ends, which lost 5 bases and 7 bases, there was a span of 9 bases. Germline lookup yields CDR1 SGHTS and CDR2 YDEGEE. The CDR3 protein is CASRSHRTQYF. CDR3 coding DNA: TGTGCCAGCAGGAGTCATAGGACCCAGTACTTC.

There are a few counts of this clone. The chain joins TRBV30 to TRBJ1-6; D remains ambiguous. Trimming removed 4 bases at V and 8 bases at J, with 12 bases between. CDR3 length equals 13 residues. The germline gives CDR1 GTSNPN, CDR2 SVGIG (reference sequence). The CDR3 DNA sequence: TGTGCCTGGAAGACCCGGACTTATTCACCCCTCCACTTT. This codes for CAWKTRTYSPLHF.

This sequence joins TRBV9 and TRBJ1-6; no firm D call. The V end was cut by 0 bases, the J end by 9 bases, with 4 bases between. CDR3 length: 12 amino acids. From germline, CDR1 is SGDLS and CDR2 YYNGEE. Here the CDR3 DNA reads TGTGCCAGCAGCGTAGGCGGTTCACCCCTCCACTTT. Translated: CASSVGGSPLHF.

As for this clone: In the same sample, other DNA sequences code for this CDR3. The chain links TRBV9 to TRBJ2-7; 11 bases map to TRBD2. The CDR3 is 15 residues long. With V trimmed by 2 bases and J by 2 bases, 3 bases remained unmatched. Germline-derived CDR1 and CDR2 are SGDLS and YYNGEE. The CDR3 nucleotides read TGTGCCAGCAGCGTCGGACTAGCGGGTGCCTACGAGCAGTACTTC. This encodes CASSVGLAGAYEQYF.

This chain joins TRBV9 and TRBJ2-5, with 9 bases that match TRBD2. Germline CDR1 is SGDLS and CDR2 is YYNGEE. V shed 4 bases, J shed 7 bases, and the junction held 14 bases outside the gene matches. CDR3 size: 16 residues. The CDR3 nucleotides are TGTGCCAGCAGCTATGCCGCGGGAGGGCCTTACGTGACCCAGTACTTC. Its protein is CASSYAAGGPYVTQYF.

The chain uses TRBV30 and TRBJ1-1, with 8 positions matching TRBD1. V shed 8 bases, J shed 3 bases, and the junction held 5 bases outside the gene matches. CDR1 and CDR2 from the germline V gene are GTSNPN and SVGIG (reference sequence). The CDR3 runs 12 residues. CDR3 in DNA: TGTGCCACGGACAGGGAGGACACTGAAGCTTTCTTT. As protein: CATDREDTEAFF.

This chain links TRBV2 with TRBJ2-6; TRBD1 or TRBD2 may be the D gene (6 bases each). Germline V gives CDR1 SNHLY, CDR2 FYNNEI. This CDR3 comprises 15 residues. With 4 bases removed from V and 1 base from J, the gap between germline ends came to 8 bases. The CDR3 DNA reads TGTGCCAGCAGTGGAGGGGGGTCTGGGGCCAACGTCCTGACTTTC. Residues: CASSGGGSGANVLTF.

CDR3 bases: TGTGCCAGCAGCGTAGGAAGGGGGGGCGGCTCAACTAATGAAAAACTGTTTTTT. Protein product: CASSVGRGGGSTNEKLFF. The chain employs TRBV9 and TRBJ1-4; TRBD1 is a possible D gene (6 bases). Trimming took 0 bases from V and 0 from J, leaving 15 bases between them. Germline CDR1 SGDLS, CDR2 YYNGEE. The CDR3 is 18 amino acids.

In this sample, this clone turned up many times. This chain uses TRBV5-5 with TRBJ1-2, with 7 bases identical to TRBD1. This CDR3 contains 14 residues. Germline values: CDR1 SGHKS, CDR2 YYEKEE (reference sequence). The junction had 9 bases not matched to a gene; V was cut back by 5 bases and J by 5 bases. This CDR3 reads CASSFRQGGYGYTF. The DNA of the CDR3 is TGTGCCAGCAGTTTTAGACAGGGCGGGTATGGCTACACCTTC. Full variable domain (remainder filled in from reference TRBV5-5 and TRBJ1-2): DAGVTQSPTHLIKTRGQQVTLRCSPISGHKSVSWYQQVLGQGPQFIFQYYEKEERGRGNFPDRFSARQFPNYSSELNVNALLLGDSALYLCASSFRQGGYGYTFGSGTRLTVV.

CDR3: CASSPPGGETQYF. The CDR3 DNA reads TGTGCCAGCAGTCCCCCTGGGGGAGAGACCCAGTACTTC. This chain links TRBV27 with TRBJ2-5, with D perhaps matching TRBD1 or TRBD2 (5 bases each). There are 13 residues in the CDR3. The V end lost 5 bases, the J end lost 4 bases, and 11 bases lay between the germline ends. The germline V gene encodes CDR1 MNHEY and CDR2 SMNVEV (reference sequence).

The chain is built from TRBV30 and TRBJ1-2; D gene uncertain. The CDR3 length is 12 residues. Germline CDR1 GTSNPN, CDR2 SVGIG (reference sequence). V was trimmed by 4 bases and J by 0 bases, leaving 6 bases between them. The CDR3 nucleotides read TGTGCCTGGATCGGTACTAACTATGGCTACACCTTC. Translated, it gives CAWIGTNYGYTF.

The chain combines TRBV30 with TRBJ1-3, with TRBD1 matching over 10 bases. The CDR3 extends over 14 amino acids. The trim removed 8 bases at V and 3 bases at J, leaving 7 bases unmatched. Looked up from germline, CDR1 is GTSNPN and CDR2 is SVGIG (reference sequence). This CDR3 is CAGGTGVIGNTIYF. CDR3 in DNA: TGTGCCGGGGGGACAGGGGTTATTGGAAACACCATATATTTT.

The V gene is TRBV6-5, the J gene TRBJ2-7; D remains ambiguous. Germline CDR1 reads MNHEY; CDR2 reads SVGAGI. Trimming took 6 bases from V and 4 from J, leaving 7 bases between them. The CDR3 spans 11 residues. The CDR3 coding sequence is TGTGCCAGCAGGAACCTTTACGAGCAGTACTTC. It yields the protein CASRNLYEQYF.

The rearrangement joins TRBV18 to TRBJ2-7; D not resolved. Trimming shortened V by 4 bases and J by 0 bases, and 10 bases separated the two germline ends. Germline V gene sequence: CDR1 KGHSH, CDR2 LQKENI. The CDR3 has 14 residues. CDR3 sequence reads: CASSRQDISYEQYF. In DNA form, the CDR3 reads TGTGCCAGCTCACGGCAGGATATCTCCTACGAGCAGTACTTC.

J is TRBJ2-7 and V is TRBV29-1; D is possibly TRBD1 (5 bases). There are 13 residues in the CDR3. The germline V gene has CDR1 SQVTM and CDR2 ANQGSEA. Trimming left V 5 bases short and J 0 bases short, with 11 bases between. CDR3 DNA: TGCAGCGTTAGGACACCGAGCTCCTACGAGCAGTACTTC. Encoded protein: CSVRTPSSYEQYF.

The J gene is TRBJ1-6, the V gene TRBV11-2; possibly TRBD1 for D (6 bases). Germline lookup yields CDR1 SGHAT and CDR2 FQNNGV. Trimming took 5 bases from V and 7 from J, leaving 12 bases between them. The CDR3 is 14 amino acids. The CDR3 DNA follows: TGTGCCAGCAGCCTGGACAGTAGGAATTCACCCCTCCACTTT. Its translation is CASSLDSRNSPLHF.

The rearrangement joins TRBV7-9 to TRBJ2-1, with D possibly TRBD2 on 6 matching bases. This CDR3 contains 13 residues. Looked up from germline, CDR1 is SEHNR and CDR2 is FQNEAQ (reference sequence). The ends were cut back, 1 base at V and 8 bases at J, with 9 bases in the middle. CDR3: CASSLGLDDEQFF. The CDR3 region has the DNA TGTGCCAGCAGCTTAGGACTAGACGATGAGCAGTTCTTC.

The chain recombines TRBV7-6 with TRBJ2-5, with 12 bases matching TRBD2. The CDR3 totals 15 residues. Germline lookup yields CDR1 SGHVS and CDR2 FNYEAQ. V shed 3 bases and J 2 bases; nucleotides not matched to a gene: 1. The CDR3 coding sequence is TGTGCCAGCAGCTTCACTAGCGGGGGGCAAGAGACCCAGTACTTC. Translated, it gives CASSFTSGGQETQYF.